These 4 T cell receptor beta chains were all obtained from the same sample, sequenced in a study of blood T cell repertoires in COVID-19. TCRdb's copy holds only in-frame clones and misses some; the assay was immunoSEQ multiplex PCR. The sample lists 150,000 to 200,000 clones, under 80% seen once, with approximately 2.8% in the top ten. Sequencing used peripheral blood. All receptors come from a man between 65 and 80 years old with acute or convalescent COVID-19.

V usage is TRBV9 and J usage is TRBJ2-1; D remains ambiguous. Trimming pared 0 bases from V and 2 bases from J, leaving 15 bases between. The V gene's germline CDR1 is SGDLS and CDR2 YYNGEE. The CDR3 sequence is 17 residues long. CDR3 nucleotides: TGTGCCAGCAGCGTAGGCCTAGAAGGCTTCCCCTACAATGAGCAGTTCTTC. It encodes CASSVGLEGFPYNEQFF.

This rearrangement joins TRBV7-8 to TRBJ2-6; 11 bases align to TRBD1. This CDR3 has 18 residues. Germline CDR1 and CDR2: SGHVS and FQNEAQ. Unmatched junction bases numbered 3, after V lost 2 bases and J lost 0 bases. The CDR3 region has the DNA TGTGCCAGCAGCTTATGGACAGGGGGCGTCTCTGGGGCCAACGTCCTGACTTTC. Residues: CASSLWTGGVSGANVLTF.

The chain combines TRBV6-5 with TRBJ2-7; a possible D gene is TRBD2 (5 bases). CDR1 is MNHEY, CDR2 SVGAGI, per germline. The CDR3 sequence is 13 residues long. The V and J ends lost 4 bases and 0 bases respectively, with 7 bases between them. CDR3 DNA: TGTGCCAGCAGTTTCACTAGCTCCTACGAGCAGTACTTC. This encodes CASSFTSSYEQYF.

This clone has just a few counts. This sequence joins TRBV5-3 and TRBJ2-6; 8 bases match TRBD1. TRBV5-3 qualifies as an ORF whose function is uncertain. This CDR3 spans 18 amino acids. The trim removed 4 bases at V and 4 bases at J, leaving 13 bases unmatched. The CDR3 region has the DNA TGTGCCAGAAGCGTCTCACGGGACAGGCCGGGAGGGGCCAACGTCCTGACTTTC. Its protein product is CARSVSRDRPGGANVLTF.